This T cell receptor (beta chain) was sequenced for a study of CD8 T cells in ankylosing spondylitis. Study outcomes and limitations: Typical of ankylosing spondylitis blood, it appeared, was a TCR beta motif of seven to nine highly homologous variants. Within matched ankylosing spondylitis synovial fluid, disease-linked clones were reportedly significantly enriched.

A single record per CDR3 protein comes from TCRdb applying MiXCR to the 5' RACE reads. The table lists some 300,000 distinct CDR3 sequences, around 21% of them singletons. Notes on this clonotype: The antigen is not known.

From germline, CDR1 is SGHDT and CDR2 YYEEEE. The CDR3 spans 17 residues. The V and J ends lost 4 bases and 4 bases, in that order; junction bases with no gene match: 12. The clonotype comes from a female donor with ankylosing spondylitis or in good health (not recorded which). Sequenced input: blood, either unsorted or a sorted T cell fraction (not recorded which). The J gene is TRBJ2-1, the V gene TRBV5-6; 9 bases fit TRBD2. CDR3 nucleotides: TGTGCCAGCAGCCCGACTAGCGGCGGCCGAGGGTACAATGAGCAGTTCTTC. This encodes CASSPTSGGRGYNEQFF.